This TCR beta chain derives from a study of blood T cell repertoires in COVID-19. From germline, CDR1 is SGDLS and CDR2 YYNGEE. J was trimmed by 2 bases and V by 3 bases; bases with no gene match: 13. The CDR3 totals 17 residues. Per the original methods: Quantification of nucleated cells was approximated via reference gene primer amplification. TCRdb's copy holds only in-frame clones and misses some; the assay was immunoSEQ multiplex PCR. V, J and clone size derive from that table, while D and trimming were established from the DNA sequence. The sample includes about 180,000 clones, approximately 85% of them seen just once.

The sample taken for sequencing was peripheral blood. V is TRBV9 and J is TRBJ1-1; 7 bases fit TRBD1. The TCR sequence derives from an elderly woman with acute or convalescent COVID-19. Here the CDR3 reads CASSGNRDRPRNTEAFF. The CDR3 coding sequence is TGTGCCAGCAGCGGAAACCGGGACAGACCCCGTAACACTGAAGCTTTCTTT.